This record covers a single TCR beta chain. The sample is drawn from a study of cytomegalovirus exposure and HLA in healthy donors. With 60 Vbeta and 13 Jbeta primers, the PCR was carried out. Original processing methods: Counted up in a later analysis, unique TCR beta chains came to about 83 million, with around 10 million shared. Using immunoSEQ multiplex PCR, the repertoire was profiled, and TCRdb retains in-frame clones only, with some absent. V, J and clone size are taken as reported in that table, and D and trimming were inferred from the DNA itself. Here the sample spans 130,000 to 150,000 clones, approximately 79% being singletons. Per the germline V gene, CDR1 is SNHLY and CDR2 is FYNNEI. This CDR3 spans 14 amino acids. V lost 4 bases to trimming and J lost 2 bases, with 11 bases between them.

The sample was PBMCs. V and J are TRBV2 and TRBJ1-2; weak D call: TRBD1 (6 bases). This clonotype was sampled from a woman in her twenties or thirties in good health and CMV-seronegative. Here the CDR3 reads CASSALGTNYGYTF. The CDR3 coding sequence is TGTGCCAGCAGTGCGCTCGGGACAAACTATGGCTACACCTTC.